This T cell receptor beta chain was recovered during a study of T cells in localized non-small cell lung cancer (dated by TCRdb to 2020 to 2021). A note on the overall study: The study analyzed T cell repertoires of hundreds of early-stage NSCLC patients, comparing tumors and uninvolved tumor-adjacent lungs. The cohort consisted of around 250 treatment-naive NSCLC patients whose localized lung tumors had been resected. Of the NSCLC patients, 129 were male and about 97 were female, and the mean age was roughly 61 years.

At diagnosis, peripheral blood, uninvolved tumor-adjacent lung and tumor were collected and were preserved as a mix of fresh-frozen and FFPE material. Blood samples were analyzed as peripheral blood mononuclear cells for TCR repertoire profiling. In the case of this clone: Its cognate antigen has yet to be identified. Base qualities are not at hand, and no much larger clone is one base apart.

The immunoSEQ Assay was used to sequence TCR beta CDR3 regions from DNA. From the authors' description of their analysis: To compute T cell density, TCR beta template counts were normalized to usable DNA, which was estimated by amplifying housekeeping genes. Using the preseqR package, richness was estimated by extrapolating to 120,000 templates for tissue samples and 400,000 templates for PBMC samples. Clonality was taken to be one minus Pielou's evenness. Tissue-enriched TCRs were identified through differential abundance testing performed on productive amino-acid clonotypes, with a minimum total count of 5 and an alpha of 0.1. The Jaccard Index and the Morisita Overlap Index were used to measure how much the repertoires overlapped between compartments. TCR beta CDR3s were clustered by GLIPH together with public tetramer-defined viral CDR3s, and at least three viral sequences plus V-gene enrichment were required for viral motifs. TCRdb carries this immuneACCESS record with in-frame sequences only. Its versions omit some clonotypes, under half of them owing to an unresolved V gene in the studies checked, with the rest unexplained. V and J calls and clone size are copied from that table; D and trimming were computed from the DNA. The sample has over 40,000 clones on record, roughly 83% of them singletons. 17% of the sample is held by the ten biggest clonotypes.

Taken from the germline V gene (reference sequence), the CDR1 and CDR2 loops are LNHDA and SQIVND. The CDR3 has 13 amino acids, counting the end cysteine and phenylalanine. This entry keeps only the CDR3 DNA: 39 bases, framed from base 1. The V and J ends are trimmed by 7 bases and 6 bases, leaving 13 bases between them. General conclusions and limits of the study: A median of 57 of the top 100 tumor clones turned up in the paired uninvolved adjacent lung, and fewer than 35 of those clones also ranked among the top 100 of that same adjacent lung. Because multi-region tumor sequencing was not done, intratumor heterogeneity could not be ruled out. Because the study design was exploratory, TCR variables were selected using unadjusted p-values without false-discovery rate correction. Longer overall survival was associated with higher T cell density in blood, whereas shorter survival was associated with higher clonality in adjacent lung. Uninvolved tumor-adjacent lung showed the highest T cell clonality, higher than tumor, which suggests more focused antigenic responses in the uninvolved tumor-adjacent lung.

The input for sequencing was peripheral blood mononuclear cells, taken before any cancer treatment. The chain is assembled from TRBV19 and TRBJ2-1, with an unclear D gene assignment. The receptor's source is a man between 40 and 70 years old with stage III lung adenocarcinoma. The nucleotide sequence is TGTGCCAGTAAACGTCGGCAGGTCAATGAGCAGTTCTTC. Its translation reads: CASKRRQVNEQFF.